The 5 T cell receptor beta chains presented below share a single source sample, sequenced in a study of T-cell reconstitution after alpha-beta-depleted transplantation in children. Researchers prepared the TCRbeta library using unique molecular identifiers, the study reports. MiXCR, run by TCRdb on the PCR reads, gives a single entry per CDR3 protein. The sample has around 360,000 distinct CDR3 sequences, about 9.3% seen once. The source material was PBMCs from the stem cell graft donor, sampled from the stem cell graft. These receptors all come from a human donor who donated a stem cell graft to a child with acute lymphoblastic leukemia.

This clonotype was seen only a few times. The chain uses TRBV7-6 and TRBJ2-5; 8 positions agree with TRBD1. V lost 4 bases to trimming and J lost 5 bases; unmatched junction nucleotides: 6. Germline V gene lookup returns CDR1 SGHVS and CDR2 FNYEAQ. The CDR3 spans 14 residues. CDR3 coding DNA: TGTGCCAGCAGCTCCCAGGGGGCACGGGAGACCCAGTACTTC. Translating it yields CASSSQGARETQYF.

In its sample, this clonotype was seen many times. This chain links TRBV7-9 with TRBJ2-5; D not resolved. The CDR3 is 14 amino acids. V was clipped by 4 bases and J by 5 bases, with 14 bases between them. From germline, CDR1 is SEHNR and CDR2 FQNEAQ (reference sequence). The DNA for the CDR3 is TGTGCCAGCAGCTCCATAGGGTATGGGGAGACCCAGTACTTC. Encoded protein: CASSSIGYGETQYF.

This clonotype was detected a few times. This chain joins TRBV29-1 and TRBJ2-1, with D tentatively TRBD1 (5 bases). Germline V gene lookup returns CDR1 SQVTM and CDR2 ANQGSEA. This CDR3 has 13 residues. The germline V and J ends were trimmed by 4 bases and 3 bases, with 10 bases remaining between them. CDR3 nucleotides: TGCAGCGTTGGGGGCTCGTACTACAATGAGCAGTTCTTC. Amino acids: CSVGGSYYNEQFF.

This clonotype has a handful of counts. The chain employs TRBV5-1 and TRBJ2-4, with 14 bases fitting TRBD2. V lost 0 bases and J lost 6; bases outside the gene matches: 8. The CDR3 is 18 residues long. Germline CDR1 is SGHRS and CDR2 is YFSETQ. The CDR3 region has the DNA TGCGCCAGCAGCTTGGGGCCGGGACTAGCGGGAGAGACAAACATTCAGTACTTC. It translates to CASSLGPGLAGETNIQYF.

This clonotype was counted only a few times. CDR3 nucleotide sequence: TGCGCCAGCAGCCAAGACTCCGGGACTAGCGGAGCGGGGACCCAGTACTTC. This encodes CASSQDSGTSGAGTQYF. The rearrangement links TRBV4-3 to TRBJ2-5, with 11 bases lining up with TRBD2. From germline, CDR1 is LGHNA and CDR2 YSLEER. V shed 0 bases, J shed 7 bases, and the junction held 10 bases outside the gene matches. This CDR3 contains 17 residues.